A selection of T cell receptor beta chains follows, all from one sample in a study of T cells after yellow fever vaccination. TCRdb reanalysed the 5' RACE reads using MiXCR and keeps one entry per CDR3 protein. The table records under 700,000 distinct CDR3 sequences, roughly a sixth of them present only once. The sample in question was PBMCs, obtained more than 4 days after the first yellow fever vaccination. These receptors were obtained from a man aged 18 to 30 who received the YFV17D yellow fever vaccine. Each CDR3 is given with its conserved first and last residue. Each record gives: clone size, D gene, J gene, V gene, CDR3 length, CDR3 DNA, CDR3 protein. A D gene is named only where the DNA matches it firmly. Expanded clones get a size class; other rows say once, few or many, or leave the size out.

size: .; D: .; J: TRBJ2-6; V: TRBV29-1; length: 12; DNA: TGCAGCGCGACCTCTGGGGCCAACGTCCTGACTTTC; CDR3: CSATSGANVLTF
size: once; D: .; J: TRBJ1-2; V: TRBV20-1; length: 13; DNA: TGCAGTGCGGGGATTGTGGCAACTTATGGCTACACCTTC; CDR3: CSAGIVATYGYTF
size: .; D: .; J: TRBJ2-7; V: TRBV12-3/TRBV12-4; length: 13; DNA: TGTGCCAGCAGTTCCGGGACCCCACTTGGAGAGTACTTC; CDR3: CASSSGTPLGEYF
size: few; D: .; J: TRBJ1-3; V: TRBV7-9; length: 15; DNA: TGTGCCAGCAGCTTAGCGCGGCAGGGGCCAAACACCATATATTTT; CDR3: CASSLARQGPNTIYF
size: .; D: TRBD2; J: TRBJ2-1; V: TRBV28; length: 13; DNA: TGTGCCACCAAGGGAGGGATTCACAATGAGCAGTTCTTC; CDR3: CATKGGIHNEQFF
size: few; D: .; J: TRBJ1-2; V: TRBV18; length: 16; DNA: TGTGCCAGCTCACCGCGTGCCCCTAGTGCCCGCTATGGCTACACCTTC; CDR3: CASSPRAPSARYGYTF
size: few; D: .; J: TRBJ1-1; V: TRBV6-5; length: 16; DNA: TGTGCCAGCAGTTACTCCAAATGGGTGGGGGACACTGAAGCTTTCTTT; CDR3: CASSYSKWVGDTEAFF
size: few; D: .; J: TRBJ2-1; V: TRBV5-1; length: 13; DNA: TGCGCCAGCAGCTTATTGGGGGTTCATGAGCAGTTCTTC; CDR3: CASSLLGVHEQFF
size: .; D: TRBD1; J: TRBJ1-2; V: TRBV7-2; length: 15; DNA: TGTGCCAGCAGCTCACATGGACAGGGAGGTGGTGGCTACACCTTC; CDR3: CASSSHGQGGGGYTF
size: .; D: .; J: TRBJ2-1; V: TRBV4-1; length: 13; DNA: TGCGCCAGCAGCCAAACAGCAGGGCAGCAGCAGTTCTTC; CDR3: CASSQTAGQQQFF
size: many; D: .; J: TRBJ2-3; V: TRBV7-2; length: 15; DNA: TGTGCCAGCAGCTTATATCAGAGAAGCACAGATACGCAGTATTTT; CDR3: CASSLYQRSTDTQYF
size: .; D: .; J: TRBJ2-5; V: TRBV27; length: 14; DNA: TGTGCCAGCAGTTTATATGCCCGTCAAGAGACCCAGTACTTC; CDR3: CASSLYARQETQYF
size: few; D: TRBD2; J: TRBJ2-5; V: TRBV9; length: 17; DNA: TGTGCCAGCAGCCTAGGAGGTAGCGGGGGCCGTCAAGAGACCCAGTACTTC; CDR3: CASSLGGSGGRQETQYF
size: .; D: .; J: TRBJ1-1; V: TRBV4-1; length: 13; DNA: TGCGCCAGCAGCCCAAAGGGGGAAACTGAAGCTTTCTTT; CDR3: CASSPKGETEAFF
size: few; D: TRBD1; J: TRBJ2-5; V: TRBV27; length: 14; DNA: TGTGCCAGCAGTGCCGCTGGACAGGGAGAGACCCAGTACTTC; CDR3: CASSAAGQGETQYF
size: few; D: .; J: TRBJ1-6; V: TRBV7-9; length: 14; DNA: TGTGCCAGCAGCTTAAGTCTGGGCGGTTCACCCCTCCACTTT; CDR3: CASSLSLGGSPLHF
size: .; D: TRBD1; J: TRBJ2-3; V: TRBV6-1; length: 17; DNA: TGTGCCAGCAGGGACCTTACCAGGGGGCTTGGGACAGATACGCAGTATTTT; CDR3: CASRDLTRGLGTDTQYF
size: .; D: TRBD1; J: TRBJ2-3; V: TRBV9; length: 14; DNA: TGTGCCAGCAGCGTAGGGACAGGGGTAATTACGCAGTATTTT; CDR3: CASSVGTGVITQYF
size: few; D: TRBD1; J: TRBJ1-3; V: TRBV4-3; length: 20; DNA: TGCGCCAGCAGCCATCGCGTAAGGGACAGCGGACTCCTCTCTGGAAACACCATATATTTT; CDR3: CASSHRVRDSGLLSGNTIYF
size: many; D: .; J: TRBJ1-5; V: TRBV5-1; length: 14; DNA: TGCGCCAGCAGCTTGGGACAGAGAAATCAGCCCCAGCATTTT; CDR3: CASSLGQRNQPQHF
size: .; D: .; J: TRBJ2-2; V: TRBV7-9; length: 15; DNA: TGTGCCAGCAGCTATGGGACCCTCTACACCGGGGAGCTGTTTTTT; CDR3: CASSYGTLYTGELFF
size: few; D: .; J: TRBJ2-2; V: TRBV7-9; length: 14; DNA: TGTGCCTGCCCAGGTCGGGGGGCCCACGGGGAGCTGTTTTTT; CDR3: CACPGRGAHGELFF
size: .; D: TRBD1; J: TRBJ1-1; V: TRBV19; length: 17; DNA: TGTGCCAGTACCGCGGGGACAGCCCAAGGCATGAACACTGAAGCTTTCTTT; CDR3: CASTAGTAQGMNTEAFF
size: .; D: .; J: TRBJ2-7; V: TRBV5-6; length: 15; DNA: TGTGCCAGCAGCTCCACCTCGGGATCTCGTTACGAGCAGTACTTC; CDR3: CASSSTSGSRYEQYF
size: few; D: .; J: TRBJ1-1; V: TRBV6-2/TRBV6-3; length: 13; DNA: TGTGCCAGCAGTTTTTGGGAGAACACTGAAGCTTTCTTT; CDR3: CASSFWENTEAFF
size: few; D: .; J: TRBJ2-5; V: TRBV7-9; length: 12; DNA: TGTGCCAGCAGCGTACGAGGGGAGACCCAGTACTTC; CDR3: CASSVRGETQYF
size: .; D: .; J: TRBJ1-2; V: TRBV4-1; length: 14; DNA: TGCGCCAGCAGCCAAGATCAGGGAACTGGTGGCTACACCTTC; CDR3: CASSQDQGTGGYTF
size: .; D: TRBD1; J: TRBJ2-1; V: TRBV24-1; length: 15; DNA: TGTGCCACCAGTGAGGGGGACAGGGGCGGCTATGAGCAGTTCTTC; CDR3: CATSEGDRGGYEQFF
size: .; D: .; J: TRBJ2-1; V: TRBV5-6; length: 13; DNA: TGTGCCAGCAGCTTGACTATGGGTTGGGAGCAGTTCTTC; CDR3: CASSLTMGWEQFF
size: .; D: TRBD1; J: TRBJ2-7; V: TRBV4-3; length: 15; DNA: TGCGCCAGCAGCCAAGATGGGACAGGGTCCAACGAGCAGTACTTC; CDR3: CASSQDGTGSNEQYF
size: .; D: .; J: TRBJ2-5; V: TRBV7-9; length: 15; DNA: TGTGCCAGCAGCTTAGACAAGGGGGTAGAGGAGACCCAGTACTTC; CDR3: CASSLDKGVEETQYF
size: .; D: .; J: TRBJ2-1; V: TRBV6-4; length: 13; DNA: TGTGCCAGCAGTATTTCGTCGAGTGGGGAGCAGTTCTTC; CDR3: CASSISSSGEQFF
size: few; D: .; J: TRBJ2-3; V: TRBV4-2; length: 16; DNA: TGTGCCAGCAGCCAAGATGGGTGGCAGAAGACAGATACGCAGTATTTT; CDR3: CASSQDGWQKTDTQYF
size: .; D: .; J: TRBJ1-1; V: TRBV4-1; length: 19; DNA: TGCGCCAGCACCACAAGATTTGGGGGGCCAATTGGTCGGAACACTGAAGCTTTCTTT; CDR3: CASTTRFGGPIGRNTEAFF
size: .; D: .; J: TRBJ2-3; V: TRBV5-4; length: 12; DNA: TGTGCCAGCAGCTTCGGATGTGATACGCAGTATTTT; CDR3: CASSFGCDTQYF
size: .; D: TRBD2; J: TRBJ2-2; V: TRBV10-3; length: 18; DNA: TGTGCCATCAGTTCGGGGACTAGCGGGGGCCGGAACACCGGGGAGCTGTTTTTT; CDR3: CAISSGTSGGRNTGELFF
size: few; D: .; J: TRBJ1-4; V: TRBV25-1; length: 15; DNA: TGTGCCAGCAGTGAATTGTCCATGCCGGGTGAAAAACTGTTTTTT; CDR3: CASSELSMPGEKLFF
size: few; D: TRBD1; J: TRBJ2-7; V: TRBV20-1; length: 13; DNA: TGCAGTGCTAAACAAACAGGGGTCTACGAGCAGTACTTC; CDR3: CSAKQTGVYEQYF
size: .; D: .; J: TRBJ2-3; V: TRBV19; length: 14; DNA: TGTGCCAGTAGTCTCCAGGTAACGACAGATACGCAGTATTTT; CDR3: CASSLQVTTDTQYF
size: .; D: .; J: TRBJ1-1; V: TRBV18; length: 14; DNA: TGTGCCAGCTCAATTAACCCCGAGAACACTGAAGCTTTCTTT; CDR3: CASSINPENTEAFF
size: once; D: TRBD1; J: TRBJ1-1; V: TRBV7-8; length: 16; DNA: TGTGCCAGCAGCTTAGAGACCAGGCAGGGGGACACTGAAGCTTTCTTT; CDR3: CASSLETRQGDTEAFF
size: many; D: .; J: TRBJ1-3; V: TRBV7-2; length: 12; DNA: TGTGCCAGCAGCTCTTATGGAAACACCATATATTTT; CDR3: CASSSYGNTIYF
size: many; D: .; J: TRBJ2-1; V: TRBV4-2; length: 16; DNA: TGTGCCAGCAGCCAAGATGTGAGGGTGGGAGACAATGAGCAGTTCTTC; CDR3: CASSQDVRVGDNEQFF
size: .; D: .; J: TRBJ1-4; V: TRBV12-3/TRBV12-4; length: 14; DNA: TGTGCCAGCAGTTTACATGGAGGGGATGAAAAACTGTTTTTT; CDR3: CASSLHGGDEKLFF
size: .; D: .; J: TRBJ1-5; V: TRBV7-2; length: 14; DNA: TGTGCCAGCGGCTTAGCGTTTGGCCCGGGGCCCCAGCATTTT; CDR3: CASGLAFGPGPQHF
size: .; D: .; J: TRBJ2-2; V: TRBV7-6; length: 14; DNA: TGTGCCAGCAGCCCGACAGGAGTCGGCGGGGAGCTGTTTTTT; CDR3: CASSPTGVGGELFF
size: .; D: .; J: TRBJ2-4; V: TRBV10-3; length: 14; DNA: TGTGCCATCTGGGCCGGGCCCCCTGGGGACATTCAGTACTTC; CDR3: CAIWAGPPGDIQYF